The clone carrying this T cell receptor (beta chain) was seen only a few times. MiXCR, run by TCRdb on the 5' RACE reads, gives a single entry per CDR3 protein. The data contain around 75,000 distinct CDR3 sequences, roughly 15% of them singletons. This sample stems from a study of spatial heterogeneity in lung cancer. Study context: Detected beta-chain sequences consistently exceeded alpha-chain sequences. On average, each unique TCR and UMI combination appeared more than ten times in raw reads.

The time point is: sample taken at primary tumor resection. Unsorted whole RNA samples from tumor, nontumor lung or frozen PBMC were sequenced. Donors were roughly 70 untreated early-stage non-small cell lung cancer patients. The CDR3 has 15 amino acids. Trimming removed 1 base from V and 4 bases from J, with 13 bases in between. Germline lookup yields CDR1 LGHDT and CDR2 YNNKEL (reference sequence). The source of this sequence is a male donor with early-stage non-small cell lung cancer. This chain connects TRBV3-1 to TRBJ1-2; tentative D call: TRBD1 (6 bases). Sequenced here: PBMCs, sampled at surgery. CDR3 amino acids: CASSQVPGQGYGYTF. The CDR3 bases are TGTGCCAGCAGCCAAGTTCCGGGACAAGGCTATGGCTACACCTTC.